The 7 T cell receptor beta chains below come from one sample, sequenced in a study of cytomegalovirus exposure and HLA in healthy donors (dated by TCRdb to about 2017). Receptor amplification or capture employed the immunoSEQ multiplex PCR assay. A mixture of 60 forward primers for TCR Vbeta segments and 13 reverse primers for TCR Jbeta segments was used in the multiplex PCR. The table comes from immuneACCESS by way of TCRdb, which keeps in-frame sequences with V and J called. Part of the clones is missing from these tables; in studies checked, under half for an unresolved V gene and the rest for unknown reasons. The table for this sample lists some 97,000 clones; 65% to 75% of them were counted only once. The top ten hold about 4.5% of the sample. Sequenced input: PBMCs. The receptors were gathered from a woman aged 18-30 years in good health and CMV-seropositive.

The chain is built from TRBV5-1 and TRBJ2-4; possibly TRBD2 for D (6 bases). From germline, CDR1 is SGHRS and CDR2 YFSETQ. The V gene lost 1 base and the J gene lost 3 bases, with 8 bases spanning the gap. The CDR3 is made up of 14 amino acids. The CDR3 DNA reads as TGCGCCAGCAGCTTGCCGGGAGACAAAAACATTCAGTACTTC. It encodes CASSLPGDKNIQYF.

On this clone: The junction and the germline gene differ at one end; a read error may be behind it. This chain connects TRBV29-1 to TRBJ2-1; 10 nucleotides agree with TRBD2. The CDR3 runs to 15 residues. The germline CDR1 and CDR2 sequences are SQVTM and ANQGSEA. The CDR3 coding sequence is TGCAGCGTTTATAGACTAGCGGGTACCTACAATAAGCAGTTCTTC. Translating gives CSVYRLAGTYNKQFF.

This clone was counted only a few times. The chain recombines TRBV27 with TRBJ1-2; 10 bases fit TRBD1. Per the germline V gene, CDR1 is MNHEY and CDR2 is SMNVEV (reference sequence). The CDR3 spans 16 residues. Trimming removed 6 bases from V and 0 bases from J; junction bases left unmatched: 7. CDR3 sequence reads: CASRTSGQGANYGYTF. The CDR3 DNA is TGTGCCAGCAGGACTTCCGGACAGGGGGCTAACTATGGCTACACCTTC.

The genes are TRBV6-5 and TRBJ2-1, with no clear D. The CDR3 length is 15 residues. Per germline, CDR1 MNHEY and CDR2 SVGAGI. Between the trimmed V and J ends, which lost 2 bases and 0 bases, there was a span of 8 bases. This chain's CDR3 is CASSYAASSYNEQFF. In nucleotides, the CDR3 is TGTGCCAGCAGTTACGCGGCAAGCTCCTACAATGAGCAGTTCTTC.

The chain uses TRBV27 and TRBJ1-2, with a tentative D call TRBD1 (6 bases). This CDR3 comprises 14 residues. Per germline, CDR1 MNHEY and CDR2 SMNVEV (reference sequence). The germline V and J ends were trimmed by 2 bases and 7 bases, with 14 bases remaining between them. DNA of the CDR3: TGTGCCAGCAGTTTAAACCCAGGGGTAACTGGCTACACCTTC. It translates to CASSLNPGVTGYTF.

This chain uses TRBV30 with TRBJ2-7, with a possible D match to TRBD1 (6 bases). Trimming took off 1 base at V and 0 bases at J, with 16 bases between the two ends. The CDR3 consists of 16 residues. Germline CDR1 is GTSNPN and CDR2 is SVGIG (reference sequence). The CDR3 region is CAWSALTGSSSYEQYF. The DNA of the CDR3 is TGTGCCTGGAGTGCCCTGACAGGAAGTAGCTCCTACGAGCAGTACTTC.

This chain links TRBV15 with TRBJ2-1, with D tentatively TRBD2 (6 bases). Germline V gene data show CDR1 as LNHNV and CDR2 as YYDKDF (reference sequence). The CDR3 has 15 residues. V lost 3 bases and J 1 base, leaving 10 bases between the germline ends. The CDR3 loop is CATSRGLGSYNEQFF. The DNA of the CDR3 is TGTGCCACCAGCAGGGGACTGGGATCCTACAATGAGCAGTTCTTC.